Listed below are T cell receptor beta chains from one sample, sequenced in a study of blood T cell repertoires in COVID-19. Assay: immunoSEQ multiplex PCR; the TCRdb copy retains only in-frame clones and omits some. Here the sample spans about 170,000 clones, about 85% being singletons. The source material was peripheral blood. Receptor source: a man between 60 and 75 years old who had recovered from COVID-19. The CDR3 runs from the conserved cysteine through the conserved F or W. A D gene is named only where the DNA matches it firmly. Where a row states a size, it is once, few, many or the class of an expanded clone; other rows omit it.

V gene: TRBV25-1
clone size: .
J gene: TRBJ1-1
D gene: TRBD1
CDR3 DNA: TGTGCCAGCATCGGACAGGGGTCAAGGAACACTGAAGCTTTCTTT
CDR3 protein: CASIGQGSRNTEAFF

V gene: TRBV25-1
clone size: .
J gene: TRBJ1-6
D gene: .
CDR3 DNA: TGTGCCAGCAGTGAGGTACAGGGAGTCATCCTCCACTTT
CDR3 protein: CASSEVQGVILHF

V gene: TRBV9
clone size: .
J gene: TRBJ2-7
D gene: TRBD1
CDR3 DNA: TGTGCCAGCAGCTTCGGGACAGTCTCCTACGAGCAGTACTTC
CDR3 protein: CASSFGTVSYEQYF

V gene: TRBV5-5
clone size: .
J gene: TRBJ2-5
D gene: .
CDR3 DNA: TGTGCCAGCAGCTTGGATGAGCAGCGTATTCCCCTGTACTTC
CDR3 protein: CASSLDEQRIPLYF

V gene: TRBV11-2
clone size: .
J gene: TRBJ2-1
D gene: .
CDR3 DNA: TGTGCCAGCAGCTTAGGAGGGGGGGCCTGGGAGGAGCAGTTCTTC
CDR3 protein: CASSLGGGAWEEQFF

V gene: TRBV9
clone size: .
J gene: TRBJ1-4
D gene: TRBD1
CDR3 DNA: TGTGCCAGCAGCGGAACAGGGGGTCAAAAACTGTTTTTT
CDR3 protein: CASSGTGGQKLFF

V gene: TRBV27
clone size: once
J gene: TRBJ1-2
D gene: .
CDR3 DNA: TGTGCCAGCAGTTTATTCGGGAACTACTATGGCTACACCTTC
CDR3 protein: CASSLFGNYYGYTF

V gene: TRBV12-3/TRBV12-4
clone size: .
J gene: TRBJ1-1
D gene: .
CDR3 DNA: TGTGCCACCACAGGGAGCAGTCACACTGAAGCTTTCTTT
CDR3 protein: CATTGSSHTEAFF

V gene: TRBV19
clone size: .
J gene: TRBJ2-7
D gene: TRBD1
CDR3 DNA: TGTGCCAGTAGCCCTTGGGCAAGGGGGCACGAGCAGTACTTC
CDR3 protein: CASSPWARGHEQYF

V gene: TRBV6-6
clone size: .
J gene: TRBJ2-5
D gene: TRBD2
CDR3 DNA: TGTGCCAGCAGTTGGCCTAGCGGGGGGAGGGAGACCCAGTACTTC
CDR3 protein: CASSWPSGGRETQYF

V gene: TRBV18
clone size: once
J gene: TRBJ2-5
D gene: .
CDR3 DNA: TGTGCCAGCTCACCGGCGGAATCCCAAGAGACCCAGTACTTC
CDR3 protein: CASSPAESQETQYF

V gene: TRBV30
clone size: .
J gene: TRBJ1-1
D gene: .
CDR3 DNA: TGTGCCTTTAACCAGGTTGAAGCTTTCTTT
CDR3 protein: CAFNQVEAFF

V gene: TRBV29-1
clone size: .
J gene: TRBJ2-7
D gene: .
CDR3 DNA: TGCAGCGTTGAAGATCTCGGGACATCCGAGCAGTACTTC
CDR3 protein: CSVEDLGTSEQYF

V gene: TRBV7-2
clone size: few
J gene: TRBJ2-7
D gene: TRBD1
CDR3 DNA: TGTGCCAGCAGCTTCCAGACAGGGGGCCAGGGCGAGCAGTACTTC
CDR3 protein: CASSFQTGGQGEQYF

V gene: TRBV12-3/TRBV12-4
clone size: .
J gene: TRBJ2-3
D gene: TRBD1
CDR3 DNA: TGTGCCAGCATTGGGACAGGGAATACGCAGTATTTT
CDR3 protein: CASIGTGNTQYF

V gene: TRBV19
clone size: .
J gene: TRBJ2-5
D gene: TRBD2
CDR3 DNA: TGTGCCAGTAGTAAACGACTAGCGGGGGGGCCAGAGACCCAGTACTTC
CDR3 protein: CASSKRLAGGPETQYF

V gene: TRBV15
clone size: .
J gene: TRBJ2-6
D gene: TRBD1
CDR3 DNA: TGTGCCACCAGCAGACCCGACAGGGGGACTGTGGGGGTCCTGACTTTC
CDR3 protein: CATSRPDRGTVGVLTF

V gene: TRBV7-8
clone size: few
J gene: TRBJ2-7
D gene: TRBD1
CDR3 DNA: TGTGCCAGCAGCGAAACAGGGGGCAAGCTTTACGAGCAGTACTTC
CDR3 protein: CASSETGGKLYEQYF

V gene: TRBV3-1/TRBV3-2
clone size: once
J gene: TRBJ1-6
D gene: TRBD1
CDR3 DNA: TGTGCCAGCAGCCCGCCGGGACAGGGTCATGAGGATTCACCCCTCCACTTT
CDR3 protein: CASSPPGQGHEDSPLHF

V gene: TRBV6-5
clone size: few
J gene: TRBJ2-5
D gene: .
CDR3 DNA: TGTGCCGGTGGGCGTGACCAAGAGACCCAGTACTTC
CDR3 protein: CAGGRDQETQYF

V gene: TRBV7-9
clone size: .
J gene: TRBJ1-1
D gene: .
CDR3 DNA: TGTGCCAGCAGCTCGACAGGCCGGGACACTGAAGCTTTCTTT
CDR3 protein: CASSSTGRDTEAFF

V gene: TRBV19
clone size: .
J gene: TRBJ2-6
D gene: .
CDR3 DNA: TGTGCCAGTAGTCCCCAGGTCGGTCTTGACGGGGCCAACGTCCTGACTTTC
CDR3 protein: CASSPQVGLDGANVLTF

V gene: TRBV6-5
clone size: .
J gene: TRBJ2-3
D gene: TRBD2
CDR3 DNA: TGTGCCAGCAGTTTCCTTAGCGGGGCTAGCACAGATACGCAGTATTTT
CDR3 protein: CASSFLSGASTDTQYF

V gene: TRBV12-3/TRBV12-4
clone size: .
J gene: TRBJ2-3
D gene: .
CDR3 DNA: TGTGCCAGCAGTTTGCGGGATACGCAGTATTTT
CDR3 protein: CASSLRDTQYF

V gene: TRBV7-8
clone size: .
J gene: TRBJ1-3
D gene: .
CDR3 DNA: TGTGCCAGCAGCTCACGGGGTCAGCCCGCTGGAAACACCATATATTTT
CDR3 protein: CASSSRGQPAGNTIYF

V gene: TRBV24-1
clone size: .
J gene: TRBJ2-6
D gene: TRBD1
CDR3 DNA: TGTGCCACCAGTGATGCTGACAGGGTTGGGGCCAACGTCCTGACTTTC
CDR3 protein: CATSDADRVGANVLTF

V gene: TRBV10-3
clone size: .
J gene: TRBJ1-1
D gene: .
CDR3 DNA: TGTGCCATCAGTGAGTCGGGGGCGCCAATAGCTGAAGCTTTCTTT
CDR3 protein: CAISESGAPIAEAFF

V gene: TRBV7-9
clone size: .
J gene: TRBJ2-4
D gene: TRBD1
CDR3 DNA: TGTGCCAGCAGCCCAAAGGGGGCGGGTGACAAAAACATTCAGTACTTC
CDR3 protein: CASSPKGAGDKNIQYF

V gene: TRBV6-5
clone size: .
J gene: TRBJ1-5
D gene: TRBD1
CDR3 DNA: TGTGCCAGCAGTCGGACAGGGGGCGAGAATCAGCCCCAGCATTTT
CDR3 protein: CASSRTGGENQPQHF

V gene: TRBV9
clone size: .
J gene: TRBJ1-5
D gene: .
CDR3 DNA: TGTGCCAGCAGCGAGGGGATAGGCAATCAGCCCCAGCATTTT
CDR3 protein: CASSEGIGNQPQHF

V gene: TRBV4-1
clone size: .
J gene: TRBJ1-5
D gene: .
CDR3 DNA: TGCGCCAGCAGCCAAGATACGCTGGAATATAGCTATCAGCCCCAGCATTTT
CDR3 protein: CASSQDTLEYSYQPQHF

V gene: TRBV19
clone size: .
J gene: TRBJ1-1
D gene: TRBD1
CDR3 DNA: TGTGCCAGCGACAGGGGCAGGGCGAACACTGAAGCTTTCTTT
CDR3 protein: CASDRGRANTEAFF

V gene: TRBV19
clone size: .
J gene: TRBJ2-2
D gene: .
CDR3 DNA: TGTGCCAGTAGTACAGACTCGGTGGGGGGGCTATCTGCGAACACCGGGGAGCTGTTTTTT
CDR3 protein: CASSTDSVGGLSANTGELFF

V gene: TRBV5-1
clone size: .
J gene: TRBJ1-5
D gene: .
CDR3 DNA: TGCGCCAGCAGCTTCGGAGTCGGTCAGCCCCAGCATTTT
CDR3 protein: CASSFGVGQPQHF

V gene: TRBV7-2
clone size: .
J gene: TRBJ2-7
D gene: .
CDR3 DNA: TGTGCCAGCAGCTTGATACCGGCAGGGGTTTACGAGCAGTACTTC
CDR3 protein: CASSLIPAGVYEQYF

V gene: TRBV4-3
clone size: .
J gene: TRBJ1-4
D gene: .
CDR3 DNA: TGCGCCAGCAGCCAAGGGCGGGAGGAAAAACTGTTTTTT
CDR3 protein: CASSQGREEKLFF

V gene: TRBV7-2
clone size: .
J gene: TRBJ1-2
D gene: TRBD1
CDR3 DNA: TGTGCCAGCAGCTCACAGGGGGCAGGCTATGGCTACACCTTC
CDR3 protein: CASSSQGAGYGYTF